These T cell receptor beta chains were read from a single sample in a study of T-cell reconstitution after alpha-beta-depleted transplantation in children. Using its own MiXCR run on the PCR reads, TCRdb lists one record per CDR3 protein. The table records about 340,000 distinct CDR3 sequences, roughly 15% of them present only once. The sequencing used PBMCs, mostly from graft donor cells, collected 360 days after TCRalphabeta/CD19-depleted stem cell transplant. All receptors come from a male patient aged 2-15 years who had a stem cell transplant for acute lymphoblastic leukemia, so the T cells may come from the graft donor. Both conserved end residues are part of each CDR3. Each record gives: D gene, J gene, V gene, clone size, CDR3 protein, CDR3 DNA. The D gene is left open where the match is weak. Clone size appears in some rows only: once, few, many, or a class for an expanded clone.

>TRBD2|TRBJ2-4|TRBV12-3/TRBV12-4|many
CASRAGTSLLKNIQYF
TGTGCCAGCAGAGCCGGGACTAGCCTCCTCAAAAACATTCAGTACTTC
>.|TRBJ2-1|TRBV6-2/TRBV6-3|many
CASSFPNGGAYNEQFF
TGTGCCAGCAGTTTTCCCAATGGGGGTGCCTACAATGAGCAGTTCTTC
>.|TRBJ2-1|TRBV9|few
CASSVGRRGEQFF
TGTGCCAGCAGCGTAGGAAGGAGGGGTGAGCAGTTCTTC
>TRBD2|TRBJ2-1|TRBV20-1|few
CSARDVTSGIYNEQFF
TGCAGTGCTAGAGATGTGACTAGCGGTATATACAATGAGCAGTTCTTC
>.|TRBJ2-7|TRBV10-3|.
CAISESWLSGNNPMGQYF
TGTGCCATCAGTGAGAGTTGGCTATCTGGAAATAACCCCATGGGGCAGTACTTC
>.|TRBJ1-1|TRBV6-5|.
CASSYRHGSTEAFF
TGTGCCAGCAGTTATCGGCACGGGAGCACTGAAGCTTTCTTT
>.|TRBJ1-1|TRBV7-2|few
CASSPPNPQKNTEAFF
TGTGCCAGCAGCCCGCCTAATCCCCAGAAAAACACTGAAGCTTTCTTT
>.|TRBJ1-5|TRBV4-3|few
CASSQDHRDNQPQHF
TGCGCCAGCAGCCAAGACCACAGGGATAATCAGCCCCAGCATTTT
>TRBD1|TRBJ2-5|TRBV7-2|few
CASSLADRVETQYF
TGTGCCAGCAGCTTAGCAGACAGGGTTGAGACCCAGTACTTC
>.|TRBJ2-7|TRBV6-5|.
CASSYSQGTYEQYF
TGTGCCAGCAGTTACTCCCAGGGTACCTACGAGCAGTACTTC
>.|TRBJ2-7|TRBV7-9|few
CASSPNRAYEQYF
TGTGCCAGCAGCCCGAATCGGGCCTACGAGCAGTACTTC
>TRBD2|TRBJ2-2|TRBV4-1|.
CASSHPSRGTRPTGELFF
TGCGCCAGCAGCCACCCATCAAGAGGGACTAGGCCCACCGGGGAGCTGTTTTTT
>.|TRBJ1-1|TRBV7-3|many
CASSLRRDTEAFF
TGTGCCAGCAGCTTACGACGGGACACTGAAGCTTTCTTT
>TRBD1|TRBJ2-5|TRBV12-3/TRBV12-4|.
CASSLGGTGAQETQYF
TGTGCCAGCAGCCTTGGCGGGACAGGGGCCCAAGAGACCCAGTACTTC
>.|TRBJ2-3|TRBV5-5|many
CASSLDSGFDYTQYF
TGTGCCAGCAGCTTGGATTCAGGGTTTGACTATACGCAGTATTTT
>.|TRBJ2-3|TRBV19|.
CASSNRRIGSLDTQYF
TGTGCCAGTAGTAATCGGAGAATCGGTTCATTGGATACGCAGTATTTT
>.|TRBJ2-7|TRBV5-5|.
CASIQGANGEQYF
TGTGCCAGCATCCAGGGTGCTAACGGCGAGCAGTACTTC
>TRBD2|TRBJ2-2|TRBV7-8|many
CASSTGSGSGELFF
TGTGCCAGCAGCACCGGTAGCGGGAGCGGGGAGCTGTTTTTT